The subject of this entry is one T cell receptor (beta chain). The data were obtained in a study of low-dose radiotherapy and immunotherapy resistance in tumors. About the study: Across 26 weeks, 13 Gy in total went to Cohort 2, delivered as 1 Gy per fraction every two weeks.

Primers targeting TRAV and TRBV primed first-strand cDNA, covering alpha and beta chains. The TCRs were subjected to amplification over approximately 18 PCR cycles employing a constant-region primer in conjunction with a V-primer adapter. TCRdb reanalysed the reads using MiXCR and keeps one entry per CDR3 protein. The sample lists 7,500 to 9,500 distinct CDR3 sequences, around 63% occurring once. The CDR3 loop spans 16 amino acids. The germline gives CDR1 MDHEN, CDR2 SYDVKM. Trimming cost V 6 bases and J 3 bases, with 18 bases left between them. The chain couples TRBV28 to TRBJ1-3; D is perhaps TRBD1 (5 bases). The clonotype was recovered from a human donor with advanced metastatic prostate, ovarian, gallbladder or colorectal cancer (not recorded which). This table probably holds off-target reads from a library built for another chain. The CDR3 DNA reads TGTGCCAGCAGCTTAGGCGTCGGGGGGAGTGGAAACACCATATATTTT. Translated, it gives CASSLGVGGSGNTIYF.